The clone carrying this TCR beta chain has a single count. Its cognate antigen is unknown. Trimming shortened V by 6 bases and J by 4 bases, and 12 bases separated the two germline ends. This CDR3 region has 13 residues. In germline, CDR1 is SGHDT, CDR2 YYEEEE. Selected positively for CCR7 and CD45RO-negative, naive CD8 cells excluded terminally differentiated effector memory CD45RA+ cells. The repertoire was sequenced with immunoSEQ multiplex PCR; TCRdb's copy has only in-frame clones and lacks some. The sample records roughly 2.1 million clones, roughly 91% being singletons. The entry originates in a study of shared clonotypes between healthy human individuals. Study at large: Donor composition was two women and three men, aged 18 to 49. CD4 naive and memory got three plates each, CD8 naive two, CD8 memory one. Findings and caveats of the study: The study's rarefaction showed incomplete sorted-subset sequencing despite large depth. Sampling used blood alone; tissue repertoires probably differ.

Sample: naive CD8+ T cells from PBMCs. This sequence was found in a man between 18 and 29 years old in good health. Some clones in this sample may be carry-over from other donors' samples. This chain connects TRBV5-6 to TRBJ2-3, with D perhaps matching TRBD1 or TRBD2 (6 bases each). CDR3 sequence (DNA): TGTGCCAGCAACGTCGGGGGCCCAGATACGCAGTATTTT. Its translation is CASNVGGPDTQYF.